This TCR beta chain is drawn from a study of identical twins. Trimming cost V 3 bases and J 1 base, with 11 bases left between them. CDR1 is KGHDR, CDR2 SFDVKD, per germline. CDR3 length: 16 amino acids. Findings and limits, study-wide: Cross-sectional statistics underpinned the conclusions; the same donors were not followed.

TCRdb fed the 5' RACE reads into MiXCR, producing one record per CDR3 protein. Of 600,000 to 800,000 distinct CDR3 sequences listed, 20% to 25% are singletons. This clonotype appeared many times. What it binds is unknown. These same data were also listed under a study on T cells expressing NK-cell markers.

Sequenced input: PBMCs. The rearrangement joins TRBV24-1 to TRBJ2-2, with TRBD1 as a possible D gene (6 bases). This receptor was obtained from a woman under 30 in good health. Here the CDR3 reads CATSDRTVENTGELFF. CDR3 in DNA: TGTGCCACCAGTGATCGGACAGTCGAGAACACCGGGGAGCTGTTTTTT.